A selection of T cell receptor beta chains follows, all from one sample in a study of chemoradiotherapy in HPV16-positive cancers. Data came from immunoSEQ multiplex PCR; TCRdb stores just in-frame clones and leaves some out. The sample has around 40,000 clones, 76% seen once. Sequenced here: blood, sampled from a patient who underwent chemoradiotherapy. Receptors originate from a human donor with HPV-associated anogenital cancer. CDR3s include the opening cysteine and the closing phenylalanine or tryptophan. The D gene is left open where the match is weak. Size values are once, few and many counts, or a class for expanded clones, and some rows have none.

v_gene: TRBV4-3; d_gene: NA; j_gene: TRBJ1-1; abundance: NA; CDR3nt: TGCGCCAGCAGCCAAGATATGGCCAACACTGAAGCTTTCTTT; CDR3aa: CASSQDMANTEAFF
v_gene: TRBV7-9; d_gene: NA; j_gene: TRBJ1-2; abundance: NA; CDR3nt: TGTGCCAGCAGCTTAGGGTTAACAGGGCCCTTTGACTATGGCTACACCTTC; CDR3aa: CASSLGLTGPFDYGYTF
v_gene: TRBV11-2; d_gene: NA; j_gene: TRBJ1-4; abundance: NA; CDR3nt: TGTGCCAGCAGGTCGCAGACTAATGAAAAACTGTTTTTT; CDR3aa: CASRSQTNEKLFF
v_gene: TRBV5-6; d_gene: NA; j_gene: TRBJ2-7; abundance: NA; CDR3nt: TGTGCCAGCAGCTCCTGGGGTACGGGGAGCTCCTACGAGCAGTACTTC; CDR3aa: CASSSWGTGSSYEQYF
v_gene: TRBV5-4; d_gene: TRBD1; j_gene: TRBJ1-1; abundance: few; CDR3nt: TGTGCCAGCAGACTCCGCGGGACAGGGACAACTGAAGCTTTCTTT; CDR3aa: CASRLRGTGTTEAFF
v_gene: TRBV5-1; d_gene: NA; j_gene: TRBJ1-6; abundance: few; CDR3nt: TGCGCCAGCAGCCCTGATATGAATTCACCCCTCCACTTT; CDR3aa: CASSPDMNSPLHF
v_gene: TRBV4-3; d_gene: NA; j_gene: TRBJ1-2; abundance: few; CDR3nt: TGCGCCAGCAGCCAAGATGCAGGCTCGGCCCTCTATGGCTACACCTTC; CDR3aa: CASSQDAGSALYGYTF
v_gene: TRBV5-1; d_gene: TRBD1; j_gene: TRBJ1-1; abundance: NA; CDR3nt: TGCGCCAGCAGCTATTCTTTAGGGACAGGGGTCGCTTTCTTT; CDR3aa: CASSYSLGTGVAFF
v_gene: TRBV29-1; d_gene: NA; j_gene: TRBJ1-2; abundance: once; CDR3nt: TGCAGCTCGCCCGGGGGGCCTGGCGGCTACACCTTC; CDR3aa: CSSPGGPGGYTF
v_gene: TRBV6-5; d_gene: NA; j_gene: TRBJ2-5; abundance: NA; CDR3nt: TGTGCCAGCAGTTGGGCCCCAGGCCAAGAGACCCAGTACTTC; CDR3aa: CASSWAPGQETQYF
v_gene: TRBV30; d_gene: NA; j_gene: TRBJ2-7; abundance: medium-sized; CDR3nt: TGTGCCTGGAGTGCCGGGGTTTACTACGAGCAGTACTTC; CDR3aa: CAWSAGVYYEQYF
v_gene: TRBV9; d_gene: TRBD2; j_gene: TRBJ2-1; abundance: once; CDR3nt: TGTGCCAGCAGCCTCACGGGGGGACAGTTCTTC; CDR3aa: CASSLTGGQFF
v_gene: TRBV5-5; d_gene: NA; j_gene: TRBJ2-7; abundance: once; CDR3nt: TGTGCCAGCAGCCCCCTCGGCGCAGCGCGGGGCTACGAGCAGTACTTC; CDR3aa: CASSPLGAARGYEQYF
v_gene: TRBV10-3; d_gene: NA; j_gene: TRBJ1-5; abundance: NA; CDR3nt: TGTGCCATCAGTGAGTCGGGGGTGGAGGCCGGTCAGCCCCAGCATTTT; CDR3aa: CAISESGVEAGQPQHF
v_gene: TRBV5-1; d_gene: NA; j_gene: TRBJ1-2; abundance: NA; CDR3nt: TGCGCCAGCAGCTTCCCCGGGGAGGGGGGCTACACCTTC; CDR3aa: CASSFPGEGGYTF
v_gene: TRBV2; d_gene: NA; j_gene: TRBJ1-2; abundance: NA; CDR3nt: TGTGCCAGCAGTCGGGACGGGCGAAATAACTATGGCTACACCTTC; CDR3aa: CASSRDGRNNYGYTF
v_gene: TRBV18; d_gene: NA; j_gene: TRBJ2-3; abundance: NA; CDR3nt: TGTGCCAGCTCAAGAACCCTCACAGATACGCAGTATTTT; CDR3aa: CASSRTLTDTQYF
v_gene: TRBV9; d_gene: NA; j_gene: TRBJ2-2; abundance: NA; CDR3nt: TGTGCCAGCAGGCGGGGCACCGGGGAGCTGTTTTTT; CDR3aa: CASRRGTGELFF
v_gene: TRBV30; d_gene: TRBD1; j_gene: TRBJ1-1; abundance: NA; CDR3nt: TGTGCCTGGAGTGGGACAGGGGGCTGGACTGAAGCTTTCTTT; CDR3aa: CAWSGTGGWTEAFF
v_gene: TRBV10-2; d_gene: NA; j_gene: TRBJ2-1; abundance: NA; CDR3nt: TGCGCCAGCAACGAACAGGCAGGGTACAATGAGCAGTTCTTC; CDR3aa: CASNEQAGYNEQFF
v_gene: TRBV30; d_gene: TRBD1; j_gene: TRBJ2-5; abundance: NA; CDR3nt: TGTGCCTGGAGTACCGACAGGGGTCTTGGGGGTCTGGGCCAAGAGACCCAGTACTTC; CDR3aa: CAWSTDRGLGGLGQETQYF
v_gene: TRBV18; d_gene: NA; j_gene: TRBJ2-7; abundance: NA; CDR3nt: TGTGCCAGCTCACCACCCACAGGGAGGTCCTACGAGCAGTACTTC; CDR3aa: CASSPPTGRSYEQYF
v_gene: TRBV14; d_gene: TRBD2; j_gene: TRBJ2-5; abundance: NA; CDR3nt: TGTGCCAGCAGCCACTTAGCGGGGGGGGCCCAAGAGACCCAGTACTTC; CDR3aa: CASSHLAGGAQETQYF
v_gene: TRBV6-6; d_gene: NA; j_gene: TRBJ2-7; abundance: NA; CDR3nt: TGTGCCAGCAGCTTATCGGGGGGCCCCTACGAGCAGTACTTC; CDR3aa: CASSLSGGPYEQYF
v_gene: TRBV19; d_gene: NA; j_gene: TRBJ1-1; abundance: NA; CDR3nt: TGTGCCAGTAGCGTCGGGGGGGCGATGAACACTGAAGCTTTCTTT; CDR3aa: CASSVGGAMNTEAFF
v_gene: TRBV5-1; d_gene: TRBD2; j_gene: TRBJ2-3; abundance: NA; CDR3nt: TGCGCCAGCAGCATAGGACTAGGGACCCAAGATACGCAGTATTTT; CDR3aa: CASSIGLGTQDTQYF
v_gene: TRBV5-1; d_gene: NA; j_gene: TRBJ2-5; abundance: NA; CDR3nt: TGCGCCAGCAGCAAAGGACCTACAGAGACCCAGTACTTC; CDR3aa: CASSKGPTETQYF
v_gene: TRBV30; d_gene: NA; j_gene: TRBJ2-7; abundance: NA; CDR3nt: TGTGCCTGGAGTCCCCGCACCGAGCAGTACTTC; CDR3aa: CAWSPRTEQYF